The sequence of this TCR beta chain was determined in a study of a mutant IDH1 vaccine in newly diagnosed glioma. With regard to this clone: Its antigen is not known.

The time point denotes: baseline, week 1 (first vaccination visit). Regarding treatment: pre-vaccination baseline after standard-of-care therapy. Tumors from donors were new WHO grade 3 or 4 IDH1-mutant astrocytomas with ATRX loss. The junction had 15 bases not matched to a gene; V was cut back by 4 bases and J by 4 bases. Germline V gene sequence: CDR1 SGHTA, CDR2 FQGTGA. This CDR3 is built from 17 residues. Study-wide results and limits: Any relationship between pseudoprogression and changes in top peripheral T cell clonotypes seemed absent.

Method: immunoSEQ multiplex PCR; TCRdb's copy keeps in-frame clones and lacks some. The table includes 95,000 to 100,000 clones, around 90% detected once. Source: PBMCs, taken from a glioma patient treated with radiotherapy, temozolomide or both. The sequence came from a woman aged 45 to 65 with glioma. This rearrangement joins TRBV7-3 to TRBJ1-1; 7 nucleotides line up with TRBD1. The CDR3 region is CASSSSGGTAGVTEAFF. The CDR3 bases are TGTGCCAGCAGCTCCTCTGGGGGGACAGCTGGGGTCACTGAAGCTTTCTTT.